This T cell receptor beta chain was found in a study of OX40 agonist ivuxolimab in advanced cancers. General study points: Clones of CD4+ and CD8+ blood T cells grew by week 6 at doses of 0.1 to 3.0 mg/kg.

V gave up 5 bases and J gave up 9 bases, with 14 bases separating them. The CDR3 runs 13 residues. In germline, CDR1 is MNHNS, CDR2 SASEGT. Regarding this clone: Antigen: not known.

Sequenced by immunoSEQ multiplex PCR; TCRdb stores in-frame clones only, minus some. The table lists about 63,000 clones, approximately 90% of them singletons. Blood sampling was done at baseline, cycle 4 day 1, and cycle 7 day 1. The TCR was taken from an adult with an advanced solid tumor such as melanoma, head and neck, liver or kidney cancer. The chain has TRBV6-1 and TRBJ2-1; D is unresolved. The sample was CD4+ or CD8+ T cells sorted from blood, taken in a trial of the OX40 agonist ivuxolimab. This chain's CDR3 is CASSPRRVSEQFF. The CDR3 nucleotides read TGTGCCAGCAGTCCCCGTAGGGTCAGTGAGCAGTTCTTC.